Shown below are 12 T cell receptor beta chains from a single sample sequenced in a study of shared clonotypes between healthy human individuals. The repertoire was sequenced with immunoSEQ multiplex PCR; TCRdb's copy has only in-frame clones and lacks some. The sample shows about 460,000 clones, approximately 71% of them seen only once. Sequenced: PBMCs. The receptors were gathered from a woman in her thirties or forties in good health. Some clones in this sample may be carry-over from other donors' samples.

The genes are TRBV30 and TRBJ2-7, with unresolved D. The germline V gene encodes CDR1 GTSNPN and CDR2 SVGIG (reference sequence). V was pared by 1 base and J by 3 bases, with 7 bases between. The CDR3 is 12 amino acids. CDR3 nucleotides: TGTGCCTGGAGTGGGGCCTTCTACGAGCAGTACTTC. Translating it yields CAWSGAFYEQYF.

The chain combines TRBV28 with TRBJ2-4; D remains unclear. The CDR3 extends over 13 amino acids. Germline V gene data show CDR1 as MDHEN and CDR2 as SYDVKM. V was pared by 8 bases and J by 0 bases, with 8 bases between. Here the CDR3 DNA reads TGTGCCAGCCTCGAATTAGCCAAAAACATTCAGTACTTC. Its protein product is CASLELAKNIQYF.

The V call is TRBV5-5, the J call TRBJ2-7; D call uncertain. Trimming cost V 0 bases and J 0 bases, with 7 bases left between them. This CDR3 is 14 amino acids long. Germline lookup yields CDR1 SGHKS and CDR2 YYEKEE (reference sequence). This chain's CDR3 is CASSLGAFSYEQYF. The CDR3 DNA follows: TGTGCCAGCAGCTTGGGTGCCTTCTCCTACGAGCAGTACTTC. The variable domain in full, completed from reference TRBV5-5 and TRBJ2-7, reads DAGVTQSPTHLIKTRGQQVTLRCSPISGHKSVSWYQQVLGQGPQFIFQYYEKEERGRGNFPDRFSARQFPNYSSELNVNALLLGDSALYLCASSLGAFSYEQYFGPGTRLTVT.

This sequence joins TRBV10-3 and TRBJ2-7; no firm D call. Germline loops: CDR1 ENHRY, CDR2 SYGVKD. CDR3 length equals 13 residues. With 3 bases removed from V and 7 bases from J, the gap between germline ends came to 13 bases. CDR3 nucleotide sequence: TGTGCCATCAGTGACTATAAAGACCGGGAGCAGTACTTC. Translating gives CAISDYKDREQYF.

This rearrangement joins TRBV6-1 to TRBJ1-1, with D uncertain. This CDR3 spans 11 amino acids. Germline V gene data show CDR1 as MNHNS and CDR2 as SASEGT. Trimming removed 5 bases at V and 8 bases at J, with 9 bases between. CDR3 coding DNA: TGTGCCAGCAGTAGTACCGGAGAAGCTTTCTTT. This sequence encodes CASSSTGEAFF.

The rearrangement links TRBV20-1 to TRBJ1-2; perhaps TRBD1 as D (5 bases). The CDR3 runs to 11 residues. Per germline, CDR1 DFQATT and CDR2 SNEGSKA (reference sequence). Between the trimmed V and J ends, which lost 6 bases and 3 bases, there was a span of 8 bases. DNA for the CDR3: TGCAGTGCGGAGGGACACTATGGCTACACCTTC. Protein product: CSAEGHYGYTF.

CDR3 sequence reads: CASRSQGTDTQYF. CDR3 sequence (DNA): TGTGCCAGCAGATCCCAGGGGACAGATACGCAGTATTTT. The genes are TRBV7-2 and TRBJ2-3; D is possibly TRBD1 (6 bases). There are 13 residues in the CDR3. Germline CDR1 and CDR2: SGHTA and FQGNSA. Between the trimmed V and J ends, which lost 6 bases and 3 bases, there was a span of 10 bases. The variable domain in full, completed from reference TRBV7-2 and TRBJ2-3, reads GAGVSQSPSNKVTEKGKDVELRCDPISGHTALYWYRQSLGQGLEFLIYFQGNSAPDKSGLPSDRFSAERTGGSVSTLTIQRTQQEDSAVYLCASRSQGTDTQYFGPGTRLTVL.

This chain joins TRBV7-9 and TRBJ2-1; 7 nucleotides match TRBD2. The CDR3 has 15 amino acids. V shed 2 bases and J 8 bases; nucleotides not matched to a gene: 9. In germline, CDR1 is SEHNR, CDR2 FQNEAQ (reference sequence). CDR3 amino acids: CASSLKGRAQDEQFF. The CDR3 nucleotides are TGTGCCAGCAGCTTAAAAGGGAGGGCCCAGGATGAGCAGTTCTTC.

The chain couples TRBV4-1 to TRBJ2-1, with 14 bases matching TRBD2. The germline V gene has CDR1 MGHRA and CDR2 YSYEKL. This CDR3 has 17 amino acids. After removal of 4 bases from V and 5 bases from J, the junction contained 7 bases not matched to a gene. In DNA form, the CDR3 reads TGCGCCAGCAGCCCGGGGACTAGCGGGAGCCAGAACAATGAGCAGTTCTTC. This sequence encodes CASSPGTSGSQNNEQFF.

V and J are TRBV7-8 and TRBJ1-5, with D possibly matching TRBD1 (6 bases). Germline V gene data show CDR1 as SGHVS and CDR2 as FQNEAQ. The CDR3 sequence is 14 residues long. V was cut by 6 bases and J by 0 bases, with 9 bases left in between. The CDR3 nucleotides are TGTGCCAGCAGGGGGGGGCCTAGCAATCAGCCCCAGCATTTT. This encodes CASRGGPSNQPQHF.

This clone showed up just a few times. V and J are TRBV9 and TRBJ1-1; D perhaps matches TRBD1 (5 bases). The V end was cut by 0 bases, the J end by 3 bases, with 6 bases between. The CDR3 contains 13 residues. In germline, CDR1 is SGDLS, CDR2 YYNGEE. The CDR3 spells CASSVEGDTEAFF. As DNA, the CDR3 is TGTGCCAGCAGCGTAGAAGGGGACACTGAAGCTTTCTTT.

This clone was counted between two and nine times. The chain couples TRBV4-1 to TRBJ2-2, with 7 bases identical to TRBD2. CDR3 size: 16 residues. With V trimmed by 0 bases and J by 6 bases, 7 bases remained unmatched. Germline CDR1 MGHRA, CDR2 YSYEKL. CDR3 bases: TGCGCCAGCAGCCAAGATACGCTGGGAGGGCCCGGGGAGCTGTTTTTT. Its translation: CASSQDTLGGPGELFF.